The next 8 T cell receptor beta chains were all read from a single sample in a study of cytomegalovirus exposure and HLA in healthy donors. A multiplex PCR was run with 60 Vbeta primers and 13 Jbeta primers. TCRdb's copy holds only in-frame clones and misses some; the assay was immunoSEQ multiplex PCR. The sample has about 190,000 clones, about 80% seen once. Sequenced: PBMCs. These receptors all come from a boy between 10 and 17 years old in good health and CMV-seronegative.

This clone has only a few counts. The chain employs TRBV5-1 and TRBJ2-1; D call uncertain. V lost 0 bases and J 10 bases, leaving 8 bases between the germline ends. Germline loops: CDR1 SGHRS, CDR2 YFSETQ. This CDR3 has 12 residues. CDR3 protein: CASSLEAREQFF. CDR3 sequence (DNA): TGCGCCAGCAGCTTGGAAGCGAGGGAGCAGTTCTTC.

This rearrangement joins TRBV4-1 to TRBJ2-1; 9 nucleotides agree with TRBD2. V lost 0 bases and J lost 6; bases outside the gene matches: 9. This CDR3 comprises 17 residues. Per the germline V gene, CDR1 is MGHRA and CDR2 is YSYEKL. The CDR3 region has the DNA TGCGCCAGCAGCCAAGATCTTTCCAGCGGGAGGTTCAATGAGCAGTTCTTC. It specifies CASSQDLSSGRFNEQFF.

The V call is TRBV10-3, the J call TRBJ1-2, with D hard to call. Germline CDR1 ENHRY, CDR2 SYGVKD. The V end was cut by 2 bases, the J end by 0 bases, with 13 bases between. The length of the CDR3 is 16 residues. CDR3 sequence: CAISERGIATNYGYTF. DNA of the CDR3: TGTGCCATCAGTGAGAGAGGTATAGCTACTAACTATGGCTACACCTTC.

The count of this clone is one. The rearrangement uses TRBV29-1 and TRBJ2-1, with a weak D call TRBD2 (6 bases). Trimming stripped 7 bases from V and 3 bases from J, with 13 bases between. Germline V lookup: CDR1 SQVTM, CDR2 ANQGSEA. The CDR3 has 13 residues. The CDR3 protein is CSAERRDYNEQFF. The CDR3 bases are TGCAGCGCCGAAAGGCGGGACTACAATGAGCAGTTCTTC.

The chain has TRBV10-3 and TRBJ2-3; 12 bases map to TRBD2. J lost 0 bases, V lost 2 bases, and 6 bases had no gene match. CDR1 and CDR2 (germline): ENHRY, SYGVKD. This CDR3 spans 18 amino acids. DNA of the CDR3: TGTGCCATCAGTGAGGGACTAGCGGGGAAATCTAGCACAGATACGCAGTATTTT. Its protein product is CAISEGLAGKSSTDTQYF.

The CDR3 sequence: CASSVGARGEQYF. The DNA for the CDR3 is TGTGCCAGCAGCGTAGGGGCCAGGGGCGAGCAGTACTTC. This rearrangement joins TRBV9 to TRBJ2-5, with TRBD1 as a possible D gene (6 bases). The J call may be wrong; the DNA end is better matched by TRBJ2-7. This CDR3 has 13 amino acids. Germline lookup yields CDR1 SGDLS and CDR2 YYNGEE.

The rearrangement joins TRBV19 to TRBJ2-3, with a weak D call TRBD2 (5 bases). Germline lookup yields CDR1 LNHDA and CDR2 SQIVND (reference sequence). This CDR3 region has 14 residues. Trimming left V 6 bases short and J 2 bases short, with 12 bases between. CDR3 residues: CASRPGYDTDTQYF. The CDR3 nucleotides are TGTGCCAGTAGGCCGGGATATGACACAGATACGCAGTATTTT.

The chain couples TRBV6-6 to TRBJ2-3; a possible D gene is TRBD2 (5 bases). The V gene lost 8 bases and the J gene lost 3 bases, with 12 bases spanning the gap. Germline loops: CDR1 MNHNY, CDR2 SVGAGI (reference sequence). The CDR3 spans 13 residues. CDR3: CASRAERTDTQYF. CDR3 in DNA: TGTGCCAGCCGAGCGGAAAGGACAGATACGCAGTATTTT.